The source of this T cell receptor beta chain is a study of cytomegalovirus exposure and HLA in healthy donors. About this clone itself: Its antigen is undetermined.

Study-wide results and limits: The availability of immune exposure information extended only to CMV serostatus. CMV antigen specificity was confirmed in vitro for three CMV-associated chains. Later work associated 16,951 TCR beta sequences with HLA alleles at 0.05 false discovery rate.

The primer mix had 60 Vbeta and 13 Jbeta primers. Profiling relied on immunoSEQ multiplex PCR, and the TCRdb table lists in-frame clones only, not all of them. In all, the sample yields 150,000 to 200,000 clones. There are 16 residues in the CDR3. V shed 2 bases and J 7 bases; nucleotides not matched to a gene: 13. In germline, CDR1 is SGHNT, CDR2 YYREEE (reference sequence). The clonotype comes from a woman aged 18 to 35 in good health and CMV-seropositive. This chain connects TRBV5-4 to TRBJ2-7, with 9 bases fitting TRBD2. Sequenced: PBMCs. The CDR3 loop reads CASSFDPAGGAGEQYF. CDR3 sequence (DNA): TGTGCCAGCAGCTTCGATCCAGCGGGAGGAGCGGGGGAGCAGTACTTC.